These T cell receptor beta chains were read from a single sample in a study of shared clonotypes between healthy human individuals. Using immunoSEQ multiplex PCR, the repertoire was profiled, and TCRdb retains in-frame clones only, with some absent. The sample carries about 670,000 clones, roughly 78% recorded once. The source material was memory CD4+ T cells sorted from blood. The source of these receptors is a woman in her 30s in good health. The CDR3 runs from the conserved cysteine through the conserved F or W.

>TRBV5-1|TRBJ1-5
CASSLDGFGNQPQHF
>TRBV2|TRBJ2-2
CASTLLTSGTGELFF
>TRBV2|TRBJ2-1
CASSEGVGEQFF
>TRBV10-3|TRBJ2-7
CAISGGLGSGPSSYEQYF
>TRBV18|TRBJ1-1
CASSPGGLGTEAFF
>TRBV28|TRBJ2-7
CASRLAIPSYEQYF
>TRBV29-1|TRBJ2-1
CSGGIGMSEPDEQFF
>TRBV7-6|TRBJ2-3
CASSLVAGGGDTQYF
>TRBV25-1|TRBJ2-3
CASRGNDWFDPADTQYF
>TRBV4-2|TRBJ2-2
CASSQDYQAGELFF
>TRBV20-1|TRBJ1-2
CSAGWGYTF
>TRBV19|TRBJ2-1
CASSPAAAGDNEQFF
>TRBV19|TRBJ1-5
CASSMTGTGYQPQHF
>TRBV27|TRBJ1-2
CASRPLRGQGTYGYTF
>TRBV29-1|TRBJ2-1
CSVAPGSTTNEQFF
>TRBV14|TRBJ2-7
CASRGSGSGLSYEQYF
>TRBV18|TRBJ2-2
CASSPDPFGGNTGELFF
>TRBV25-1|TRBJ2-2
CASSARDSGFPGELFF
>TRBV19|TRBJ2-7
CASSIWAGAYEQYF
>TRBV12-5|TRBJ1-1
CASAQTENTEAFF
>TRBV6-4|TRBJ1-1
CASSASENTEAFF
>TRBV9|TRBJ2-3
CASSVAPEKTDTQYF
>TRBV15|TRBJ2-5
CATSGGGRQETQYF
>TRBV29-1|TRBJ1-1
CSVPRGTEAFF
>TRBV11-1|TRBJ2-2
CASSLGTSVGELFF
>TRBV18|TRBJ2-7
CASSPRQGVYEQYF
>TRBV4-1|TRBJ2-7
CASSAGGGRGRGYEQYF
>TRBV29-1|TRBJ2-3
CSVDGTSGSRDTQYF
>TRBV7-2|TRBJ2-5
CASSLAQGGSMETQYF
>TRBV5-1|TRBJ2-1
CASSLNPDRNEQFF
>TRBV6-4|TRBJ2-5
CASSPDQKETQYF
>TRBV25-1|TRBJ2-3
CASSESSGGTDTQYF